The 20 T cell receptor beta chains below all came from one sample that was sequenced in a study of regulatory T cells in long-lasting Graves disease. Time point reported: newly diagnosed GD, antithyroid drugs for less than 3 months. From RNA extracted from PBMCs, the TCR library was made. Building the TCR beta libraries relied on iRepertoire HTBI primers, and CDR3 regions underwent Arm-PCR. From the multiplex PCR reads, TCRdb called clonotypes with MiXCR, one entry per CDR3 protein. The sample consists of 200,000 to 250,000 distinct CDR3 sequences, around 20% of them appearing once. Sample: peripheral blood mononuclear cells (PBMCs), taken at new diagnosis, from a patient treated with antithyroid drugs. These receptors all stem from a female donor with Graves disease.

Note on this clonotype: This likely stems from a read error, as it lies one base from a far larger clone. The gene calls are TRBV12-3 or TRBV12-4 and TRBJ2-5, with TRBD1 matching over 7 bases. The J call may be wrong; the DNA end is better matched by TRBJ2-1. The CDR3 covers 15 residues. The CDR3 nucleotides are TGTGCCAGCAGTCCCCAGGGGACAGACTACGATGAGCAGTTCTTC. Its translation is CASSPQGTDYDEQFF.

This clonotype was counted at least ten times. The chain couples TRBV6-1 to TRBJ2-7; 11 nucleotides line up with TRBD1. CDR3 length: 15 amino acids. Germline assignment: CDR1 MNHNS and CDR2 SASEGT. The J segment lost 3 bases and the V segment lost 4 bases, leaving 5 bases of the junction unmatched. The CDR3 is CASSASGTGGYEQYF. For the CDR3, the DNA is TGTGCCAGCAGTGCAAGCGGGACAGGGGGCTACGAGCAGTACTTC.

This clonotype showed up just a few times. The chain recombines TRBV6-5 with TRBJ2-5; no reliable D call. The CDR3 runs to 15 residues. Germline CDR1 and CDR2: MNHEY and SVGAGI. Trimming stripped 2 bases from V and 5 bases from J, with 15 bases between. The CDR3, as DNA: TGTGCCAGCAGTTACCCCCCCGTCGGCATGGAGACCCAGTACTTC. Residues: CASSYPPVGMETQYF.

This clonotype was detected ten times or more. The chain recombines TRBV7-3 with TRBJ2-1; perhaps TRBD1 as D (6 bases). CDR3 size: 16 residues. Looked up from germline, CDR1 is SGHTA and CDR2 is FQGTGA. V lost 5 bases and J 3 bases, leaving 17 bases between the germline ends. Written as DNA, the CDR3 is TGTGCCAGCAGCCCGAGTGGGCAGGGGAGCTACAATGAGCAGTTCTTC. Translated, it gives CASSPSGQGSYNEQFF.

CDR3 sequence (DNA): TGTGCCAGCAGTTTAGTACCGGGAGGGCCCAATGAGCAGTTCTTC. It translates to CASSLVPGGPNEQFF. This chain joins TRBV27 and TRBJ2-1; 8 nucleotides match TRBD2. The CDR3 has 15 amino acids. Germline V gene data show CDR1 as MNHEY and CDR2 as SMNVEV (reference sequence). V shed 2 bases and J 6 bases; nucleotides not matched to a gene: 6.

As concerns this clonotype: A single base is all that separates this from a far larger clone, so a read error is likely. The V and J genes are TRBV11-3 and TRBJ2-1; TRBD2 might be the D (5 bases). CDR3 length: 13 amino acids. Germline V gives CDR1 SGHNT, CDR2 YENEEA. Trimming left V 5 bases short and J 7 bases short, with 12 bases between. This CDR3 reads CASSHGGLNEQFF. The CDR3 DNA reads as TGTGCCAGCAGCCATGGCGGGTTGAATGAGCAGTTCTTC.

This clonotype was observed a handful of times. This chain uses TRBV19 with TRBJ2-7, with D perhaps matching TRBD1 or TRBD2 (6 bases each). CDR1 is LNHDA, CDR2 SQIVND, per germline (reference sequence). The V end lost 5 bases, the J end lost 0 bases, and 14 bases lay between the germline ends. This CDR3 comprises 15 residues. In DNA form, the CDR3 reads TGTGCCAGTAGTCCATTGAGGGGGGCCTCCTACGAGCAGTACTTC. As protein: CASSPLRGASYEQYF.

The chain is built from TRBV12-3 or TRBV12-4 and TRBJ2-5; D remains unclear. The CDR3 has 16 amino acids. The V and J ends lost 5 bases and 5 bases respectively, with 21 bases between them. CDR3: CASSQDLMEFGETQYF. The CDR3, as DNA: TGTGCCAGCAGTCAGGACCTAATGGAATTTGGGGAGACCCAGTACTTC.

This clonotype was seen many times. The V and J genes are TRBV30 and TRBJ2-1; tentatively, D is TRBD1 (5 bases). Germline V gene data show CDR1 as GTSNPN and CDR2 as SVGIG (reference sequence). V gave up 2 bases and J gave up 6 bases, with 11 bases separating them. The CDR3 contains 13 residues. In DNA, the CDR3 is TGTGCCTGGAGTCTCCCTAGGGGCAATGAGCAGTTCTTC. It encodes CAWSLPRGNEQFF. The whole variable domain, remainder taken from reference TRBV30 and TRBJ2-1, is SQTIHQWPATLVQPVGSPLSLECTVEGTSNPNLYWYRQAAGRGLQLLFYSVGIGQISSEVPQNLSASRPQDRQFILSSKKLLLSDSGFYLCAWSLPRGNEQFFGPGTRLTVL.

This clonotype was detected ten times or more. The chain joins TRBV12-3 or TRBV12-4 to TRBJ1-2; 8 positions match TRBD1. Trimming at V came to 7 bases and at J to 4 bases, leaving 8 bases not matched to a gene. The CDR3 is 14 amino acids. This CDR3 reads CASTETGAGYGYTF. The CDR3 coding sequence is TGTGCCAGCACCGAGACAGGGGCTGGCTATGGCTACACCTTC.

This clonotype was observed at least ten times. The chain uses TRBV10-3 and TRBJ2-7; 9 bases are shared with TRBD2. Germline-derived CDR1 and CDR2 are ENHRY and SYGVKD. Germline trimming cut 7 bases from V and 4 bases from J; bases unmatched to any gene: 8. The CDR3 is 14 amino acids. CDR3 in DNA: TGTGCCATCATGGCGGGAGGGCCGCAGTACGAGCAGTACTTC. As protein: CAIMAGGPQYEQYF.

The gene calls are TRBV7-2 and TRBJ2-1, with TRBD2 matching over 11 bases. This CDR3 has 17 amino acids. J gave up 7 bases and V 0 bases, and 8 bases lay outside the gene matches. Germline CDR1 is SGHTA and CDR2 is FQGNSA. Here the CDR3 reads CASSLALAGVPLNEQFF. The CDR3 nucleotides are TGTGCCAGCAGCTTAGCACTAGCGGGAGTCCCCCTAAATGAGCAGTTCTTC.

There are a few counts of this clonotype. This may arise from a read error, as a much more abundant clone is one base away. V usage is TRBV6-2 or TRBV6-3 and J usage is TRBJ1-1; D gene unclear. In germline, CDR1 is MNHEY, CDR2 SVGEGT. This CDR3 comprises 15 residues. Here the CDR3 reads CAGSYSITRNTEAFF. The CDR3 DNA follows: TGTGCCGGCAGTTACTCGATTACCAGGAACACTGAAGCTTTCTTT.

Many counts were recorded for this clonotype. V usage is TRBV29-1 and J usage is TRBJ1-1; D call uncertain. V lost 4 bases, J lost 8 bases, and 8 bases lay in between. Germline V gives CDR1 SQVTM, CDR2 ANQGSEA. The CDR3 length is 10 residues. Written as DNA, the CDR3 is TGCAGCGTTGTGCGGAACGAAGCTTTCTTT. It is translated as CSVVRNEAFF.

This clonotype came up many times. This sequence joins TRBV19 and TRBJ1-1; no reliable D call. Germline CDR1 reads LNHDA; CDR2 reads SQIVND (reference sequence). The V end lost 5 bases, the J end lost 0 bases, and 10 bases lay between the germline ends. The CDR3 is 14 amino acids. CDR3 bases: TGTGCCAGTAGTCTGGGATTTATGAACACTGAAGCTTTCTTT. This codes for CASSLGFMNTEAFF.

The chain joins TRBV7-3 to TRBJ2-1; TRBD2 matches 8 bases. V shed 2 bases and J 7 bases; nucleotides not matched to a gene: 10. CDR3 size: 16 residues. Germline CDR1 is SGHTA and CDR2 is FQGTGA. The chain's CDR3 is CASSLARTGGPNEQFF. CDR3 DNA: TGTGCCAGCAGCTTAGCGCGAACGGGAGGGCCTAATGAGCAGTTCTTC. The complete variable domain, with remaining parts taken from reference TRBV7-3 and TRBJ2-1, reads GAGVSQTPSNKVTEKGKYVELRCDPISGHTALYWYRQSLGQGPEFLIYFQGTGAADDSGLPNDRFFAVRPEGSVSTLKIQRTERGDSAVYLCASSLARTGGPNEQFFGPGTRLTVL.

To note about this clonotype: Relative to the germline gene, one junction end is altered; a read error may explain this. CDR3 nucleotides: TGCGCCAGCAGCCAACCGGGACAGTCGAGATACAATGAGCAGTTCTTC. The encoded protein is CASSQPGQSRYNEQFF. J is TRBJ2-1 and V is TRBV11-3, with TRBD1 identical over 7 bases. The germline gives CDR1 SGHNT, CDR2 YENEEA. The CDR3 sequence is 16 residues long.

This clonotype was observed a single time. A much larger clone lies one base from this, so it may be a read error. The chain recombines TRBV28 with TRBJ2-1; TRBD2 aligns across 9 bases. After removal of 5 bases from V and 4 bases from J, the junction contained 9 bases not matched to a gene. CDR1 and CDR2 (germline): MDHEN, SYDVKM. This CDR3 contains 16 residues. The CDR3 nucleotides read TGTGCCAGCAGTGACCCGGCCGCGGGAGGGTACAATGAGCAGTTCTTC. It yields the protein CASSDPAAGGYNEQFF.

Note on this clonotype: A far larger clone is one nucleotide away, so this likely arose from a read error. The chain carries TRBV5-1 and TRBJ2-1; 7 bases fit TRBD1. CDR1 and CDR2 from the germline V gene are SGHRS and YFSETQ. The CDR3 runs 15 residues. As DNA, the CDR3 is TGTGCCAGCAGCCCCGTAGGACAGGCCTACGATGAGCAGTTCTTC. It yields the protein CASSPVGQAYDEQFF.

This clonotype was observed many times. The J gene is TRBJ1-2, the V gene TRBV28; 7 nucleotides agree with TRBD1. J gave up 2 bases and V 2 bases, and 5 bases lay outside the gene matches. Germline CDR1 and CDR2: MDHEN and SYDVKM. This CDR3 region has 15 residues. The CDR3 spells CASSLPGTDNYGYTF. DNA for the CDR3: TGTGCCAGCAGTTTACCCGGGACAGACAACTATGGCTACACCTTC.